This T cell receptor beta chain was profiled in a study of neoadjuvant anti-PD-1 for oral cavity cancer. Generated by immunoSEQ multiplex PCR, the TCRdb table keeps only in-frame clones and is missing some. The sample lists 75,000 to 100,000 clones, more than 80% occurring once. The V gene end was trimmed by 7 bases and the J gene end by 1 base; junction bases not matched to a gene: 7. The CDR3 covers 15 residues. Germline CDR1 and CDR2: MNHEY and SMNVEV (reference sequence). This clonotype was obtained from a person aged 40 to 85 with oral cavity squamous cell carcinoma. The chain recombines TRBV27 with TRBJ2-1, with TRBD2 matching 7 bases. The input for sequencing was PBMCs, taken before nivolumab (anti-PD-1) treatment. CDR3 nucleotides: TGTGCCAGCACCATGACTAGCCCATCCTACAATGAGCAGTTCTTC. It specifies CASTMTSPSYNEQFF.